Following are 17 T cell receptor beta chains from one sample sequenced in a study of blood T cell repertoires in COVID-19. Profiling relied on immunoSEQ multiplex PCR, and the TCRdb table lists in-frame clones only, not all of them. This table has 250,000 or so clones, 84% appearing once. The sample was peripheral blood. The receptors originated from a man in his sixties with acute or convalescent COVID-19.

The chain uses TRBV3-1 (or the pseudogene TRBV3-2) and TRBJ1-5; 8 positions match TRBD1. The CDR3 contains 15 residues. The germline gives CDR1 LGHDT, CDR2 YNNKEL (reference sequence). The ends lost 3 bases at V and 2 bases at J; junction bases unmatched: 3. The CDR3 is CASSHAGGGNQPQHF. CDR3 nucleotides: TGTGCCAGCAGCCACGCAGGGGGCGGCAATCAGCCCCAGCATTTT.

The J gene is TRBJ1-1, the V gene TRBV4-2, with D hard to call. CDR1 and CDR2 (germline): LGHNA, YNFKEQ. V lost 4 bases and J lost 2, with 17 bases in between. The CDR3 is made up of 16 amino acids. The CDR3 region is CASSPREGVGNTEAFF. CDR3 DNA sequence: TGTGCCAGCAGCCCAAGAGAGGGAGTTGGAAACACTGAAGCTTTCTTT.

The chain carries TRBV3-1 (or the pseudogene TRBV3-2) and TRBJ2-3; maybe TRBD1 (5 bases). Trimming stripped 0 bases from V and 1 base from J, with 5 bases between. This CDR3 contains 14 residues. Germline V gene sequence: CDR1 LGHDT, CDR2 YNNKEL (reference sequence). CDR3 region: CASSQDRGTDTQYF. DNA for the CDR3: TGTGCCAGCAGCCAAGACAGGGGCACAGATACGCAGTATTTT.

The chain joins TRBV10-3 to TRBJ2-3; TRBD2 aligns across 9 bases. After removal of 10 bases from V and 0 bases from J, the junction contained 17 bases not matched to a gene. Germline CDR1 and CDR2: ENHRY and SYGVKD. This CDR3 contains 18 residues. The CDR3 here is CATTTPTGLATSTDTQYF. The CDR3 nucleotides read TGTGCCACCACTACTCCCACCGGACTAGCGACTAGCACAGATACGCAGTATTTT.

This chain uses TRBV5-4 with TRBJ2-5; TRBD1 aligns across 7 bases. Germline lookup yields CDR1 SGHNT and CDR2 YYREEE (reference sequence). The CDR3 totals 15 residues. V was clipped by 2 bases and J by 1 base; unmatched bases: 5. The CDR3 loop is CASSLVGTAQETQYF. DNA of the CDR3: TGTGCCAGCAGCTTAGTTGGGACAGCCCAAGAGACCCAGTACTTC. Filled out from reference TRBV5-4 and TRBJ2-5, the complete variable domain reads ETGVTQSPTHLIKTRGQQVTLRCSSQSGHNTVSWYQQALGQGPQFIFQYYREEENGRGNFPPRFSGLQFPNYSSELNVNALELDDSALYLCASSLVGTAQETQYFGPGTRLLVL.

This sequence joins TRBV2 and TRBJ2-6; 7 bases line up with TRBD1. The CDR3 runs 15 residues. Trimming at V came to 4 bases and at J to 2 bases, leaving 2 bases not matched to a gene. Germline V gives CDR1 SNHLY, CDR2 FYNNEI. The DNA of the CDR3 is TGTGCCAGCAGTGGGGGACAGCCTGGGGCCAACGTCCTGACTTTC. Its translation is CASSGGQPGANVLTF.

The chain uses TRBV28 and TRBJ2-3, with 9 nucleotides matching TRBD2. J was trimmed by 7 bases and V by 6 bases; bases with no gene match: 8. The germline V gene encodes CDR1 MDHEN and CDR2 SYDVKM. The CDR3 length is 14 residues. Here the CDR3 DNA reads TGTGCCAGCAGCTCCGGGACTAGCTTCAATACGCAGTATTTT. Its protein is CASSSGTSFNTQYF.

This chain joins TRBV18 and TRBJ2-3, with D hard to call. The CDR3 spans 15 residues. Trimming removed 5 bases at V and 2 bases at J, with 14 bases between. Germline V CDR1 and CDR2: KGHSH, LQKENI. This chain's CDR3 is CASSAPVGLTDTQYF. The DNA of the CDR3 is TGTGCCAGCTCAGCTCCGGTGGGCCTCACAGATACGCAGTATTTT.

V is TRBV6-5 and J is TRBJ2-7; D might be TRBD1 (6 bases). Trimming took off 5 bases at V and 0 bases at J, with 14 bases between the two ends. Germline assignment: CDR1 MNHEY and CDR2 SVGAGI. The CDR3 has 15 residues. The CDR3 coding sequence is TGTGCCAGCAGTAAGAGGAGGACAGACTCCTACGAGCAGTACTTC. Translating it yields CASSKRRTDSYEQYF.

V gene TRBV5-1 combines with J gene TRBJ1-3; no clear D. CDR1 is SGHRS, CDR2 YFSETQ, per germline. V lost 4 bases to trimming and J lost 4 bases, with 3 bases between them. The CDR3 is 11 amino acids. The CDR3 DNA is TGCGCCAGCAGCCCGGGAAACACCATATATTTT. It yields the protein CASSPGNTIYF.

The rearrangement links TRBV7-2 to TRBJ2-1; 7 bases match TRBD2. Germline V CDR1 and CDR2: SGHTA, FQGNSA. J lost 4 bases, V lost 5 bases, and 11 bases had no gene match. The CDR3 runs 16 residues. CDR3 protein: CASSPGGTGPYNEQFF. DNA for the CDR3: TGTGCCAGCAGCCCCGGGGGGACGGGGCCTTACAATGAGCAGTTCTTC.

V is TRBV6-5 and J is TRBJ1-1; 10 bases map to TRBD1. The CDR3 is made up of 13 amino acids. The germline V gene has CDR1 MNHEY and CDR2 SVGAGI. J gave up 5 bases and V 6 bases, and 3 bases lay outside the gene matches. The CDR3: CASRDRGRTEAFF. CDR3 sequence (DNA): TGTGCCAGCAGGGACAGGGGGAGGACTGAAGCTTTCTTT.

This sequence joins TRBV15 and TRBJ2-3; a weak D match, TRBD1 (6 bases). The length of the CDR3 is 13 residues. The V end was cut by 5 bases, the J end by 4 bases, with 10 bases between. Germline lookup yields CDR1 LNHNV and CDR2 YYDKDF (reference sequence). The chain's CDR3 is CATSQGFADTQYF. For the CDR3, the DNA is TGTGCCACCAGCCAGGGGTTCGCAGATACGCAGTATTTT.

V and J are TRBV7-2 and TRBJ2-7, with 8 bases matching TRBD2. The junction had 7 bases not matched to a gene; V was cut back by 1 base and J by 5 bases. Germline V gene lookup returns CDR1 SGHTA and CDR2 FQGNSA. There are 15 residues in the CDR3. The CDR3 loop reads CASSLVASGSNEQYF. The CDR3 DNA reads as TGTGCCAGCAGCTTAGTCGCCAGCGGGAGCAACGAGCAGTACTTC.

The chain employs TRBV10-3 and TRBJ2-6; a weak D match, TRBD2 (5 bases). The germline gives CDR1 ENHRY, CDR2 SYGVKD. The CDR3 is 13 residues long. V was shortened by 10 bases and J by 1 base, with 8 bases between the two germline ends. Here the CDR3 DNA reads TGTGCCACCGGGGAGTCTGGGGCCAACGTCCTGACTTTC. This gives the protein CATGESGANVLTF.

A single count supports this clone. This sample also contains other DNA sequences that code for the same CDR3. The V gene is TRBV29-1, the J gene TRBJ2-1; 15 bases agree with TRBD2. The CDR3 contains 14 residues. V lost 6 bases and J lost 10; bases outside the gene matches: 7. From germline, CDR1 is SQVTM and CDR2 ANQGSEA. The CDR3 protein is CSVRTSGRAGEQFF. CDR3 in DNA: TGCAGCGTGCGGACTAGCGGGAGGGCCGGCGAGCAGTTCTTC.

This clone was counted at least ten times. Written as DNA, the CDR3 is TGTGCCAGCAGTCGTAACAGGGAGGGTGGCTACACCTTC. It codes for CASSRNREGGYTF. The chain employs TRBV6-5 and TRBJ1-2; tentatively, D is TRBD1 (6 bases). The germline V gene encodes CDR1 MNHEY and CDR2 SVGAGI. The CDR3 consists of 13 residues. V was trimmed by 5 bases and J by 7 bases, leaving 14 bases between them.